The 6 T cell receptor beta chains in this list originate from one sample, sequenced in a study of blood T cell repertoires in COVID-19. Generated by immunoSEQ multiplex PCR, the TCRdb table keeps only in-frame clones and is missing some. The profile shows some 270,000 clones, around 90% of them singletons. The sequencing input was peripheral blood. These receptors were taken from a man aged 45-65 years with acute or convalescent COVID-19.

Concerning this clone itself: One junction end does not reproduce the germline sequence, and a read error may be involved. The chain carries TRBV30 and TRBJ1-4, with D tentatively TRBD1 (6 bases). The CDR3 is made up of 13 amino acids. In germline, CDR1 is GTSNPN, CDR2 SVGIG (reference sequence). For the CDR3, the DNA is TGTGCCGGGAGGGGGAGGACTAATGAAAAACTGTTTTTT. It translates to CAGRGRTNEKLFF. Supplemented by reference TRBV30 and TRBJ1-4, the full variable domain reads SQTIHQWPATLVQPVGSPLSLECTVEGTSNPNLYWYRQAAGRGLQLLFYSVGIGQISSEVPQNLSASRPQDRQFILSSKKLLLSDSGFYLCAGRGRTNEKLFFGSGTQLSVL.

V is TRBV5-4 and J is TRBJ2-6; the match to TRBD2 covers 8 bases. V trimming: 4 bases; J trimming: 2 bases; junction bases outside the gene matches: 8. This CDR3 is built from 17 residues. Germline V CDR1 and CDR2: SGHNT, YYREEE (reference sequence). CDR3 sequence: CASSPGGGIAGANVLTF. In DNA, the CDR3 is TGTGCCAGCAGCCCGGGAGGGGGAATCGCTGGGGCCAACGTCCTGACTTTC.

The chain joins TRBV7-9 to TRBJ1-5; D is ambiguous. V was clipped by 5 bases and J by 5 bases, with 10 bases between them. The germline gives CDR1 SEHNR, CDR2 FQNEAQ (reference sequence). The CDR3 length is 13 residues. The CDR3 DNA is TGTGCCAGCAGCCGGTCGAGCGATCAGCCCCAGCATTTT. As protein: CASSRSSDQPQHF. The full variable domain, with the rest looked up from reference TRBV7-9 and TRBJ1-5, is DTGVSQNPRHKITKRGQNVTFRCDPISEHNRLYWYRQTLGQGPEFLTYFQNEAQLEKSRLLSDRFSAERPKGSFSTLEIQRTEQGDSAMYLCASSRSSDQPQHFGDGTRLSIL.

The V call is TRBV19, the J call TRBJ2-5, with D uncertain. Germline V gives CDR1 LNHDA, CDR2 SQIVND (reference sequence). V was cut by 8 bases and J by 3 bases, with 10 bases left in between. The CDR3 loop spans 12 amino acids. The CDR3 nucleotides read TGTGCCAGTGGTAGACGGGAAGAGACCCAGTACTTC. Amino acid sequence: CASGRREETQYF.

The chain combines TRBV4-1 with TRBJ2-1; no reliable D call. The germline gives CDR1 MGHRA, CDR2 YSYEKL. V gave up 2 bases and J gave up 3 bases, with 14 bases separating them. The CDR3 extends over 16 amino acids. The CDR3 DNA follows: TGCGCCAGCAGCCAACAACAGCTCCCTGACTACAATGAGCAGTTCTTC. The encoded protein is CASSQQQLPDYNEQFF.

This sequence joins TRBV6-5 and TRBJ2-3; 7 bases are shared with TRBD2. V gave up 3 bases and J gave up 2 bases; unmatched junction bases: 5. The germline gives CDR1 MNHEY, CDR2 SVGAGI. The CDR3 covers 15 residues. CDR3 coding DNA: TGTGCCAGCAGTTATCAAGCGGGGACCACAGATACGCAGTATTTT. Amino acids: CASSYQAGTTDTQYF.